A selection of T cell receptor beta chains follows, all from one sample in a study of blood T cell repertoires in COVID-19. Measured with immunoSEQ multiplex PCR; TCRdb has only the in-frame clones, and not every one. Among approximately 19,000 clones listed, around 94% were seen once. The sequencing input was peripheral blood. The receptors come from a human donor in a cohort sampled during active COVID-19. Both conserved end residues are part of each CDR3. The order of the fields is D gene, J gene, V gene, clone size, CDR3 DNA, CDR3 protein. A D gene is named only where the DNA matches it firmly. Where a row states a size, it is once, few, many or the class of an expanded clone; other rows omit it.

>.|TRBJ1-1|TRBV4-1|once
TGCGCCAGCAGCCTGACAGTCATGAACACTGAAGCTTTCTTT
CASSLTVMNTEAFF
>TRBD2|TRBJ2-1|TRBV7-9|.
TGTGCCAGCAGCCCTACTTTGGGACTAGCGGGAGAGGGTGAGCAGTTCTTC
CASSPTLGLAGEGEQFF
>TRBD2|TRBJ2-5|TRBV5-8|.
TGTGCCAGCAGCTTGGGAGCGGGGGGGAAGCGTCAGACCCAGTACTTC
CASSLGAGGKRQTQYF
>TRBD1|TRBJ2-7|TRBV7-2|.
TGTGCCAGCAGCTTAGCTGGCGGGACAGGGCCGTACGAGCAGTACTTC
CASSLAGGTGPYEQYF
>.|TRBJ1-1|TRBV4-3|.
TGCGCCAGCAGCCAAGATCGGACGGACTACACTGAAGCTTTCTTT
CASSQDRTDYTEAFF
>TRBD1|TRBJ1-5|TRBV2|.
TGTGCCTCACGGGCGGGACAGGTAACCCATAGCAATCAGCCCCAGCATTTT
CASRAGQVTHSNQPQHF
>.|TRBJ2-3|TRBV5-4|.
TGTGCCAGCAGCTTGGGTGGGGCAGGGGAAACAGATACGCAGTATTTT
CASSLGGAGETDTQYF
>.|TRBJ2-1|TRBV7-9|once
TGTGCCAGCAGCTTAGTCGGAGGCCATGAGCAGTTCTTC
CASSLVGGHEQFF
>.|TRBJ2-1|TRBV5-4|.
TGTGCCAGCAGCTTGGTGTCCCGCCCTACGAATGAGCAGTTCTTC
CASSLVSRPTNEQFF
>.|TRBJ1-2|TRBV27|.
TGTGCCAGCAGTTCCCCCGGTTACAGCTATGGCTACACCTTC
CASSSPGYSYGYTF
>TRBD2|TRBJ2-1|TRBV5-1|.
TGCGCCAGCAGCCCGAACCCCGGGACTAGCGGGGCGAGCTCCTACAATGAGCAGTTCTTC
CASSPNPGTSGASSYNEQFF
>TRBD2|TRBJ2-5|TRBV13|.
TGTGCCAGCACCTTGGGCGGGAGTCGGGAGACCCAGTACTTC
CASTLGGSRETQYF
>.|TRBJ2-1|TRBV4-3|.
TGCGCCAGCAGTCCGGGGGTTCCTAGCGTTTTACTCAATGAGCAGTTCTTC
CASSPGVPSVLLNEQFF
>TRBD2|TRBJ2-3|TRBV7-9|.
TGTGCCAGCAGCTTAACCGGGACTAGCGGGGTGAGCACAGATACGCAGTATTTT
CASSLTGTSGVSTDTQYF
>TRBD2|TRBJ2-7|TRBV30|.
TGTGCCTGGCCGACCCGGCGTCTAGCGGGGGCCTACGAGCAGTACTTC
CAWPTRRLAGAYEQYF
>TRBD2|TRBJ2-1|TRBV27|.
TGTGCCAGCAGCCACGCCGGACTAGCGGGGGAGCGATTCTTCAATGAGCAGTTCTTC
CASSHAGLAGERFFNEQFF
>TRBD1|TRBJ1-1|TRBV15|.
TGTGCCACCAGCAGGAAGGGGGCTGGAATGAACACTGAAGCTTTCTTT
CATSRKGAGMNTEAFF
>TRBD1|TRBJ2-7|TRBV2|.
TGTGCCAGCAGTATTGACAGGGCACTTGCTAGTATCGAGCAGTACTTC
CASSIDRALASIEQYF
>.|TRBJ1-2|TRBV13|.
TGTGCCAGCAGCGCGGGACTTAGTGGCTATGGCTACACCTTC
CASSAGLSGYGYTF
>.|TRBJ2-1|TRBV6-5|.
TGTGCCAGCAGTCCATACTTGGCAGGGCACCATGAGCAGTTCTTC
CASSPYLAGHHEQFF
>.|TRBJ1-3|TRBV30|.
TGTGGCACGGTTGCGGGTTACTCTGGAAACACCATATATTTT
CGTVAGYSGNTIYF
>TRBD2|TRBJ2-2|TRBV28|.
TGTGCCAGCCGGATCCTAGCGGGAGGGACCGGGGAGCTGTTTTTT
CASRILAGGTGELFF
>TRBD1|TRBJ1-3|TRBV28|.
TGTGCCAGCAGTCCTCCCGGGACAGGGACAGACACCATATATTTT
CASSPPGTGTDTIYF
>TRBD2|TRBJ2-3|TRBV15|.
TGTGCCACCAGCAGGGGAGGTAGCGGGAGCCTTGAAGATACGCAGTATTTT
CATSRGGSGSLEDTQYF
>.|TRBJ2-3|TRBV5-6|.
TGTGCCAGCAGCCCCCTACCCAGGGAAACAGATACGCAGTATTTT
CASSPLPRETDTQYF
>TRBD1|TRBJ1-2|TRBV29-1|.
TGCAGCGTTATCCCGGGACAGGGGTCACCTTATGGCTACACCTTC
CSVIPGQGSPYGYTF
>TRBD2|TRBJ2-1|TRBV9|.
TGTGCCAGCAGCGCTCCGAGAGGCGGGGGGATCAATGAGCAGTTCTTC
CASSAPRGGGINEQFF
>.|TRBJ1-3|TRBV5-8|.
TGTGCCAGCAGCTTGACGGCAGGGGAGGGAAACACCATATATTTT
CASSLTAGEGNTIYF
>.|TRBJ1-4|TRBV7-2|.
TGTGCCAGCAGCCCCAATCTCCGGGGTAATGAAAAACTGTTTTTT
CASSPNLRGNEKLFF
>TRBD2|TRBJ2-7|TRBV27|.
TGTGCCAGCAGTTTCGGACTAGCGGAGAGCTACGAGCAGTACTTC
CASSFGLAESYEQYF
>.|TRBJ1-2|TRBV11-2|once
TGTGCCAGCACCCATTCTCGTTACCAAACAGGGCCACCGGACTATGGCTACACCTTC
CASTHSRYQTGPPDYGYTF
>TRBD2|TRBJ2-5|TRBV5-8|.
TGTGCCAGCAGCTCGCCGGGACTAGCGGTCCCACCCCAAGAGACCCAGTACTTC
CASSSPGLAVPPQETQYF
>TRBD1|TRBJ2-7|TRBV28|few
TGTGCCAGCAGCCCCAACGGGGCAGGGGGCCTCTACGAGCAGTACTTC
CASSPNGAGGLYEQYF